This T cell receptor (beta chain) derives from a study of blood T cells in healthy people across ages (dated by TCRdb to 2014 to 2015). About the investigation overall: In model experiments, roughly one uniquely barcoded TCR beta cDNA molecule per two T cells was captured by template switching. To track age-related changes in TCR beta repertoire diversity, the study relied on deep sequencing normalized with unique cDNA molecular identifiers. Two additional independent replicas of 1 million unique cDNA reads from the same blood draw were analyzed for two donors (one aged 18 to 30 and one aged 80 or older). To avoid experimental bias, donors of different ages were distributed randomly across sequencing lanes. The donors were divided into four age groups: young (average around 15 years), middle-aged (around 41), aged (approximately 59) and long-lived (around 87). Overall results and qualifications from the work: Observed TCR beta diversity correlated strongly with the percentage of naive T cells measured by flow cytometry. Estimates of total diversity based on one million sequenced T cells were regarded as lower bounds and as underestimates. Compared with the aged group, more naive CD4+ T cells, fewer expanded clones and increased TCR diversity were shown by the long-lived group, suggesting age selection. The CMV infection status of donors was not known, potentially confounding age-related changes in expanded clonotypes. Observed TCR beta diversity per million T cells fell roughly linearly with age, and a significant reduction was already apparent by age about 43. Bulk unsorted PBMC profiling prevented conclusive comparison of naive and antigen-experienced compartments.

Library creation used 5' RACE. A second PCR of about 6 to 11 cycles was run with a J-beta primer mix and a sample-barcoded 5' primer. Each TCR beta cDNA molecule received a unique molecular identifier from a template-switch 5' adaptor carrying 12 random nucleotides. At least 2.5 million CDR3-containing paired-end reads were obtained from each sample. First-strand cDNA synthesis was performed from all RNA using the Mint cDNA synthesis kit, with priming by a TRBC-specific oligonucleotide. After uracil-DNA glycosylase treatment, a first 18-cycle PCR used universal primers M1SS and BC2_uni_R on all cDNA. Concerning the study's data processing: For normalization, 1 million high-quality reads, each with a distinct molecular identifier, were randomly selected from each sample. Reads with shared molecular identifiers were discarded instead of being binned into consensus sequences. MiTCR, run with a Q25 quality threshold and the strictest error-elimination algorithm, handled CDR3 identification, clonotype clustering and error correction. A nonparametric unseen species model using Euler transformation provided a lower-bound estimate of total TCR beta diversity. TCRdb trimmed the raw reads at Q25, called clones with MiXCR and kept productive beta chains. Rows merge per CDR3 protein into single entries with the most common DNA and genes. TCRdb, not the authors, supplied the V and J calls. In all, the sample holds fewer than 2 million distinct CDR3 sequences, and around 40% of those were seen once. More than 20% of the sample lies in the top ten.

About this clonotype itself: The specificity of this receptor is unknown. The input lacks base qualities; no much larger clone sits a single base away.

The germline V gene gives CDR1 as LGHNA and CDR2 as YNFKEQ. A distance of 16 bases separates the germline ends of V and J, which lose 4 bases and 0 bases respectively. The CDR3 runs 17 amino acids, cysteine and phenylalanine included. Of the read, only the CDR3 DNA is kept; its 51 bases are in frame from base 1. The roughly 37 donors, aged roughly 6 to 95 years, were systemically healthy Caucasian individuals from Russia. Each donor gave approximately 9.4 milliliters of peripheral blood, drawn into EDTA-treated Vacutainer tubes. PBMCs were isolated by Ficoll-Paque density-gradient centrifugation, with at least 7 million obtained per sample. Total RNA, at least 6 micrograms per sample, was extracted from PBMCs with Trizol reagent. For every donor, flow cytometry on a PBMC aliquot measured the percentage of naive CD45RAhigh/CD27high T cells.

The V and J genes are TRBV4-2 and TRBJ2-1; tentative D gene TRBD2, with 6 bases matching. This clonotype originated in a human donor in good health. The sample comprised blood. The CDR3 in this case is CASSPSQEGPSYNEQFF. In nucleotide form, the sequence is TGTGCCAGCAGCCCTTCTCAGGAGGGGCCCTCCTACAATGAGCAGTTCTTC.